These 24 T cell receptor beta chains came from one sample sequenced in a study of blood T cell repertoires in COVID-19. TCRdb's copy holds only in-frame clones and misses some; the assay was immunoSEQ multiplex PCR. The sample shows about 240,000 clones, approximately 84% of them seen only once. The sequencing input was PBMCs or T cells enriched from blood (not recorded which). The receptors shown here come from a woman aged 40 to 50 with acute COVID-19.

The chain combines TRBV5-1 with TRBJ1-4, with 7 bases aligning to TRBD1. This CDR3 is built from 16 residues. Germline assignment: CDR1 SGHRS and CDR2 YFSETQ. V dropped 3 bases and J dropped 3; count of bases not matched to a gene: 8. The CDR3: CASSSTLGTANEKLFF. The CDR3 DNA sequence: TGCGCCAGCAGCTCTACCTTGGGGACAGCTAATGAAAAACTGTTTTTT.

This clone occurred once. This chain connects TRBV2 to TRBJ1-6; 9 bases line up with TRBD1. The CDR3 covers 15 residues. V lost 1 base, J lost 7 bases, and 2 bases stayed unmatched. In germline, CDR1 is SNHLY, CDR2 FYNNEI. CDR3 nucleotides: TGTGCCAGCAGTGAAGAGGGACAGGGAAATTCACCCCTCCACTTT. Its protein product is CASSEEGQGNSPLHF.

Points on this clone: A junction end diverges from the germline sequence, so it may reflect a read error. The J gene is TRBJ2-7, the V gene TRBV7-2; D is undetermined. The CDR3 runs to 12 residues. Germline loops: CDR1 SGHTA, CDR2 FQGNSA. The CDR3: CASSLVSHEQYF. CDR3 bases: TGTGCCAGCAGCTTAGTCTCCCACGAGCAGTACTTC. Full variable domain (outside the CDR3, taken from reference TRBV7-2 and TRBJ2-7): GAGVSQSPSNKVTEKGKDVELRCDPISGHTALYWYRQSLGQGLEFLIYFQGNSAPDKSGLPSDRFSAERTGGSVSTLTIQRTQQEDSAVYLCASSLVSHEQYFGPGTRLTVT.

On this clone itself: Other DNA sequences in this sample translate to the same CDR3. The chain recombines TRBV19 with TRBJ2-7; D is unclear. Trimming pared 1 base from V and 0 bases from J, leaving 7 bases between. Germline V gives CDR1 LNHDA, CDR2 SQIVND (reference sequence). The CDR3 spans 14 residues. The DNA for the CDR3 is TGTGCCAGTAGTATAGTTGGCAGCTCCTACGAGCAGTACTTC. This translates into CASSIVGSSYEQYF.

The chain is built from TRBV5-1 and TRBJ2-2; D is possibly TRBD2 (5 bases). The germline gives CDR1 SGHRS, CDR2 YFSETQ. V was trimmed by 0 bases and J by 0 bases, leaving 6 bases between them. CDR3 length: 15 amino acids. The CDR3 DNA sequence: TGCGCCAGCAGCTTGGTAGCGCCGAACACCGGGGAGCTGTTTTTT. Protein product: CASSLVAPNTGELFF.

This chain joins TRBV6-1 and TRBJ1-1; TRBD1 aligns across 7 bases. The CDR3 contains 14 residues. The V gene's germline CDR1 is MNHNS and CDR2 SASEGT. J gave up 0 bases and V 5 bases, and 3 bases lay outside the gene matches. The CDR3 nucleotides are TGTGCCAGCAGTTGGGACAGCATGAACACTGAAGCTTTCTTT. Translating gives CASSWDSMNTEAFF.

The chain has TRBV9 and TRBJ1-1; D remains ambiguous. The V end was cut by 3 bases, the J end by 0 bases, with 15 bases between. From germline, CDR1 is SGDLS and CDR2 YYNGEE. The CDR3 extends over 16 amino acids. CDR3 sequence: CASSAEVDTMNTEAFF. Written as DNA, the CDR3 is TGTGCCAGCAGCGCCGAAGTAGATACTATGAACACTGAAGCTTTCTTT.

The V gene is TRBV3-1 (or the pseudogene TRBV3-2), the J gene TRBJ2-1; D not certain. Trimming took 4 bases from V and 10 from J, leaving 11 bases between them. The CDR3 extends over 12 amino acids. Germline CDR1 LGHDT, CDR2 YNNKEL (reference sequence). The CDR3 sequence: CASSPGLIEQFF. The CDR3 DNA is TGTGCCAGCAGCCCTGGCCTCATAGAGCAGTTCTTC.

The chain carries TRBV5-5 and TRBJ2-7; D is perhaps TRBD2 (6 bases). The germline gives CDR1 SGHKS, CDR2 YYEKEE (reference sequence). The CDR3 totals 15 residues. V lost 4 bases and J lost 0, with 14 bases in between. CDR3 coding DNA: TGTGCCAGCAGCCCCGGTGTAGCGGCCTCCTACGAGCAGTACTTC. This translates into CASSPGVAASYEQYF.

The chain joins TRBV29-1 to TRBJ2-2; unclear D gene. Germline values: CDR1 SQVTM, CDR2 ANQGSEA. This CDR3 region has 14 residues. Trimming shortened V by 7 bases and J by 2 bases, and 14 bases separated the two germline ends. The DNA of the CDR3 is TGCAGCGGATCCTACGGGTTTAACACCGGGGAGCTGTTTTTT. It is translated as CSGSYGFNTGELFF.

V usage is TRBV14 and J usage is TRBJ1-1; 7 bases match TRBD1. J was trimmed by 12 bases and V by 3 bases; bases with no gene match: 4. This CDR3 comprises 11 residues. Germline V gene sequence: CDR1 SGHDN, CDR2 FVKESK. The CDR3: CASSHDRETFF. The CDR3 region has the DNA TGTGCCAGCAGCCATGACAGGGAGACTTTCTTT.

V usage is TRBV11-3 and J usage is TRBJ2-1; the D is unclear. The ends were cut back, 1 base at V and 6 bases at J, with 10 bases in the middle. The CDR3 is made up of 14 amino acids. Germline V CDR1 and CDR2: SGHNT, YENEEA. In nucleotides, the CDR3 is TGTGCCAGCAGCTTAGTTTGGCTCTCCAATGAGCAGTTCTTC. This translates into CASSLVWLSNEQFF.

J is TRBJ2-1 and V is TRBV15; 15 nucleotides agree with TRBD2. Per germline, CDR1 LNHNV and CDR2 YYDKDF (reference sequence). Losses at the gene ends were 1 base for V and 1 base for J; bases not matched to a gene: 2. CDR3 length: 18 residues. Here the CDR3 reads CATSRGTSGRGSYNEQFF. The CDR3 DNA sequence: TGTGCCACCAGCAGAGGGACTAGCGGGAGGGGATCCTACAATGAGCAGTTCTTC.

The chain couples TRBV19 to TRBJ2-2, with TRBD1 identical over 12 bases. In germline, CDR1 is LNHDA, CDR2 SQIVND (reference sequence). J lost 8 bases, V lost 4 bases, and 8 bases had no gene match. The CDR3 contains 16 residues. In nucleotides, the CDR3 is TGTGCCAGTAGTACCCCCGGGACAGGGGGCTCGGGGGAGCTGTTTTTT. Amino acid sequence: CASSTPGTGGSGELFF. Combining the CDR3 with reference TRBV19 and TRBJ2-2 gives the whole variable domain DGGITQSPKYLFRKEGQNVTLSCEQNLNHDAMYWYRQDPGQGLRLIYYSQIVNDFQKGDIAEGYSVSREKKESFPLTVTSAQKNPTAFYLCASSTPGTGGSGELFFGEGSRLTVL.

The V gene is TRBV11-2, the J gene TRBJ2-3; 7 bases are a match to TRBD2. CDR3 size: 17 residues. Unmatched junction bases numbered 18, after V lost 5 bases and J lost 7 bases. Germline CDR1 and CDR2: SGHAT and FQNNGV. CDR3 residues: CASSRGGGRERMNTQYF. The DNA of the CDR3 is TGTGCCAGCAGCAGAGGAGGCGGGCGGGAGAGGATGAATACGCAGTATTTT.

The V and J genes are TRBV9 and TRBJ1-2; 7 bases match TRBD1. Germline values: CDR1 SGDLS, CDR2 YYNGEE. V shed 4 bases and J 2 bases; nucleotides not matched to a gene: 5. CDR3 length: 14 amino acids. CDR3: CASSPAGQNYGYTF. The DNA of the CDR3 is TGTGCCAGCAGCCCCGCGGGACAGAACTATGGCTACACCTTC.

This clone was recorded once. The chain has TRBV2 and TRBJ2-3; D is ambiguous. V dropped 7 bases and J dropped 6 bases, with 5 bases sitting between them. The CDR3 extends over 10 amino acids. The germline V gene has CDR1 SNHLY and CDR2 FYNNEI. CDR3 in amino acids: CASISDTQYF. DNA of the CDR3: TGTGCCAGCATCTCTGATACGCAGTATTTT.

CDR3 protein: CASSLAVSSYEQYF. The CDR3 DNA reads TGTGCCAGCAGCCTAGCGGTAAGCTCCTACGAGCAGTACTTC. The V gene is TRBV5-6, the J gene TRBJ2-7; TRBD2 matches at 7 bases. The CDR3 is 14 amino acids. V gave up 4 bases and J gave up 0 bases; unmatched junction bases: 4. Germline V CDR1 and CDR2: SGHDT, YYEEEE.

V and J are TRBV6-1 and TRBJ2-7; D might be TRBD1 (5 bases). V shed 2 bases and J shed 3 bases, with 11 bases lying between them. The CDR3 is 14 amino acids. Germline CDR1 MNHNS, CDR2 SASEGT. CDR3 residues: CASSESDRLYEQYF. The CDR3, as DNA: TGTGCCAGCAGTGAATCTGACAGACTCTACGAGCAGTACTTC.

The J gene is TRBJ2-3, the V gene TRBV27; 12 bases agree with TRBD2. Germline-derived CDR1 and CDR2 are MNHEY and SMNVEV (reference sequence). Germline trimming cut 3 bases from V and 2 bases from J; bases unmatched to any gene: 9. The CDR3 extends over 18 amino acids. CDR3 protein: CASSFISGLAGLTDTQYF. DNA of the CDR3: TGTGCCAGCAGTTTTATATCGGGACTAGCGGGCCTCACAGATACGCAGTATTTT.

The CDR3 loop is CASGGSQSTGELFF. The CDR3 DNA follows: TGTGCCAGCGGCGGGAGCCAGTCCACCGGGGAGCTGTTTTTT. The rearrangement uses TRBV13 and TRBJ2-2; TRBD2 agrees at 7 bases. Trimming at V came to 8 bases and at J to 4 bases, leaving 7 bases not matched to a gene. The CDR3 is made up of 14 amino acids. CDR1 is PRHDT, CDR2 FYEKMQ, per germline (reference sequence).

This chain connects TRBV7-9 to TRBJ2-7; 8 bases line up with TRBD2. CDR3 size: 17 residues. Trimming took 5 bases from V and 5 from J; bases not matched to a gene: 17. Per the germline V gene, CDR1 is SEHNR and CDR2 is FQNEAQ (reference sequence). DNA of the CDR3: TGTGCCAGCAGCCCACCCCCGGGGGGGCAGGGTTTAGACGAGCAGTACTTC. The encoded protein is CASSPPPGGQGLDEQYF.

The V and J genes are TRBV19 and TRBJ2-2, with TRBD2 as a possible D gene (5 bases). The germline V gene has CDR1 LNHDA and CDR2 SQIVND (reference sequence). The V end was cut by 5 bases, the J end by 2 bases, with 15 bases between. The CDR3 extends over 16 amino acids. The CDR3 region is CASSGGQIRNTGELFF. CDR3 in DNA: TGTGCCAGTAGTGGCGGGCAGATCCGAAACACCGGGGAGCTGTTTTTT. The entire variable domain, with the rest obtained from reference TRBV19 and TRBJ2-2, is as follows: DGGITQSPKYLFRKEGQNVTLSCEQNLNHDAMYWYRQDPGQGLRLIYYSQIVNDFQKGDIAEGYSVSREKKESFPLTVTSAQKNPTAFYLCASSGGQIRNTGELFFGEGSRLTVL.

This clone was observed a handful of times. The chain combines TRBV4-1 with TRBJ1-5, with D perhaps TRBD1 (6 bases). The CDR3 is 14 amino acids. Germline V gene sequence: CDR1 MGHRA, CDR2 YSYEKL. V was cut by 1 base and J by 5 bases, with 9 bases left in between. The CDR3 protein is CASSQVRGDQPQHF. The CDR3 DNA reads as TGCGCCAGCAGCCAAGTCAGGGGAGATCAGCCCCAGCATTTT.